The next 28 T cell receptor beta chains were all read from a single sample in a study of blood T cell repertoires in COVID-19. Clones were read by immunoSEQ multiplex PCR, and TCRdb kept only the in-frame ones, dropping some. The repertoire has about 82,000 clones, about four fifths of them found once; the top ten carry around 15%. The source material was peripheral blood. These receptors originate from a woman aged 55-70 years with acute or convalescent COVID-19.

This chain links TRBV7-9 with TRBJ1-2; a weak D match, TRBD1 (6 bases). In germline, CDR1 is SEHNR, CDR2 FQNEAQ (reference sequence). V was cut by 4 bases and J by 0 bases, with 12 bases left in between. The CDR3 loop spans 15 amino acids. CDR3 in amino acids: CASSYQGTANYGYTF. The CDR3 coding sequence is TGTGCCAGCAGCTACCAGGGGACGGCTAACTATGGCTACACCTTC.

J is TRBJ1-1 and V is TRBV6-6, with D possibly TRBD1 on 6 matching bases. The germline V and J ends were trimmed by 5 bases and 1 base, with 17 bases remaining between them. The V gene's germline CDR1 is MNHNY and CDR2 SVGAGI (reference sequence). The CDR3 covers 16 residues. The CDR3: CASSPAGVSPNTEAFF. CDR3 coding DNA: TGTGCCAGCAGTCCGGCAGGGGTAAGCCCGAACACTGAAGCTTTCTTT.

The chain links TRBV5-1 to TRBJ2-5; a weak D match, TRBD2 (5 bases). Per the germline V gene, CDR1 is SGHRS and CDR2 is YFSETQ. Trimming pared 4 bases from V and 3 bases from J, leaving 10 bases between. This CDR3 is 13 amino acids long. CDR3 sequence (DNA): TGCGCCAGCAGCAAGGGAGCGGAAGAGACCCAGTACTTC. Translating gives CASSKGAEETQYF.

This chain uses TRBV24-1 with TRBJ2-7; D remains ambiguous. The germline V gene has CDR1 KGHDR and CDR2 SFDVKD. V was pared by 4 bases and J by 2 bases, with 8 bases between. The CDR3 length is 13 residues. DNA for the CDR3: TGTGCCACCAGTGACCCAGGTACCTACGAGCAGTACTTC. It is translated as CATSDPGTYEQYF.

This clone was detected only once. V usage is TRBV5-6 and J usage is TRBJ2-3, with TRBD2 identical over 9 bases. V was pared by 3 bases and J by 2 bases, with 4 bases of the junction left unmatched. This CDR3 has 15 amino acids. CDR1 is SGHDT and CDR2 is YYEEEE in the germline V gene. CDR3 sequence (DNA): TGTGCCAGCAGCTCTACTAGCGGGCACACAGATACGCAGTATTTT. Encoded protein: CASSSTSGHTDTQYF.

This clone has just a few counts. The V call is TRBV10-2, the J call TRBJ2-3, with D perhaps TRBD1 (6 bases). Germline V gene sequence: CDR1 WSHSY, CDR2 SAAADI. Trimming removed 3 bases at V and 5 bases at J, with 18 bases between. The CDR3 sequence is 16 residues long. The CDR3 DNA reads TGCGCCAGCAGTGAACTCCTGCCAGGGGTTGGAGATACGCAGTATTTT. Its protein is CASSELLPGVGDTQYF.

CDR3 sequence reads: CASSPGVGSAGGTSSYNEQFF. CDR3 coding DNA: TGCGCCAGCAGCCCCGGTGTGGGTTCGGCGGGAGGTACCAGCTCCTACAATGAGCAGTTCTTC. This chain links TRBV5-1 with TRBJ2-1; 8 bases line up with TRBD2. The CDR3 totals 21 residues. With 4 bases clipped from V and 0 bases from J, the junction kept 21 bases outside the gene matches. Germline V gives CDR1 SGHRS, CDR2 YFSETQ.

This clone turned up a few times. The V gene is TRBV14, the J gene TRBJ1-2, with 7 bases lining up with TRBD1. The CDR3 is made up of 13 amino acids. V was pared by 9 bases and J by 0 bases, with 4 bases of the junction left unmatched. Germline lookup yields CDR1 SGHDN and CDR2 FVKESK. DNA of the CDR3: TGTGCCAGTAGACAGGGAACTAACTATGGCTACACCTTC. It translates to CASRQGTNYGYTF.

The CDR3 DNA is TGTGCCTGGAGTGTACGGGGGACAGATGGAAACACCATATATTTT. This encodes CAWSVRGTDGNTIYF. The chain carries TRBV30 and TRBJ1-3; 7 nucleotides align to TRBD1. The J segment lost 3 bases and the V segment lost 0 bases, leaving 5 bases of the junction unmatched. The V gene's germline CDR1 is GTSNPN and CDR2 SVGIG (reference sequence). The CDR3 loop spans 15 amino acids.

The chain combines TRBV7-8 with TRBJ1-5; no firm D call. V was trimmed by 1 base and J by 7 bases, leaving 5 bases between them. This CDR3 comprises 12 residues. Germline CDR1 SGHVS, CDR2 FQNEAQ. In DNA form, the CDR3 reads TGTGCCAGCAGCTTAGTAGCCCAGCCCCAGCATTTT. This encodes CASSLVAQPQHF.

The chain carries TRBV6-5 and TRBJ2-7, with 10 nucleotides matching TRBD1. Trimming removed 2 bases from V and 7 bases from J; junction bases left unmatched: 5. The CDR3 consists of 14 residues. Germline assignment: CDR1 MNHEY and CDR2 SVGAGI. CDR3 sequence (DNA): TGTGCCAGCAGTTACCGAGGGACAGGGGATGAGCAGTACTTC. It encodes CASSYRGTGDEQYF.

V gene TRBV28 combines with J gene TRBJ2-7; perhaps TRBD1 as D (7 bases). Per the germline V gene, CDR1 is MDHEN and CDR2 is SYDVKM. CDR3 length: 15 residues. The V end lost 5 bases, the J end lost 0 bases, and 14 bases lay between the germline ends. The CDR3 loop is CASSARGESSYEQYF. The CDR3 bases are TGTGCCAGCAGTGCCAGGGGGGAGAGCTCCTACGAGCAGTACTTC. The complete variable domain, with remaining parts taken from reference TRBV28 and TRBJ2-7, reads DVKVTQSSRYLVKRTGEKVFLECVQDMDHENMFWYRQDPGLGLRLIYFSYDVKMKEKGDIPEGYSVSREKKERFSLILESASTNQTSMYLCASSARGESSYEQYFGPGTRLTVT.

The gene calls are TRBV10-3 and TRBJ2-7, with D possibly being TRBD1 (5 bases). The germline CDR1 and CDR2 sequences are ENHRY and SYGVKD. The CDR3 consists of 17 residues. With 7 bases removed from V and 2 bases from J, the gap between germline ends came to 24 bases. Here the CDR3 DNA reads TGTGCCATCACTCCTACCCCAACAGGTGTCAAGGCCTACGAGCAGTACTTC. It codes for CAITPTPTGVKAYEQYF.

In its sample, this clone was seen once. The V call is TRBV10-3, the J call TRBJ2-2, with 7 bases that match TRBD2. CDR1 is ENHRY, CDR2 SYGVKD, per germline. This CDR3 comprises 14 residues. With 6 bases clipped from V and 6 bases from J, the junction kept 7 bases outside the gene matches. The CDR3 DNA follows: TGTGCCATCAGGGATAGCGGGTCGGCCGGGGAGCTGTTTTTT. Amino acid sequence: CAIRDSGSAGELFF.

This clone occurred a few times. V is TRBV5-1 and J is TRBJ2-7, with D possibly TRBD1 on 6 matching bases. The CDR3 covers 14 residues. CDR1 and CDR2 (germline): SGHRS, YFSETQ. V dropped 1 base and J dropped 6 bases, with 14 bases sitting between them. CDR3 protein: CASSLRQGYGEQYF. Here the CDR3 DNA reads TGCGCCAGCAGCTTGCGGCAGGGGTACGGCGAGCAGTACTTC.

The CDR3 reads CASSFRGVRPTGELFF. In DNA, the CDR3 is TGTGCCAGCAGCTTCAGGGGGGTCCGCCCCACCGGGGAGCTGTTTTTT. The chain employs TRBV5-6 and TRBJ2-2; maybe TRBD1 (7 bases). V dropped 2 bases and J dropped 4 bases, with 15 bases sitting between them. CDR1 is SGHDT, CDR2 YYEEEE, per germline. This CDR3 spans 16 amino acids.

The V call is TRBV11-2, the J call TRBJ2-3; 14 bases agree with TRBD2. The CDR3 loop spans 18 amino acids. The ends lost 5 bases at V and 3 bases at J; junction bases unmatched: 10. Germline V gene sequence: CDR1 SGHAT, CDR2 FQNNGV. CDR3 loop: CASSRGTSGSPWTDTQYF. The CDR3 nucleotides are TGTGCCAGCAGCCGGGGGACTAGCGGGAGTCCCTGGACAGATACGCAGTATTTT.

The gene calls are TRBV23-1 and TRBJ2-4, with 7 bases identical to TRBD2. TRBV23-1 is an open reading frame, and its role is uncertain. The V and J ends lost 8 bases and 8 bases, in that order; junction bases with no gene match: 18. This CDR3 spans 16 amino acids. CDR3 in DNA: TGCGCCAGCCGAAATCGGGGGGTTGAGCTTTTGGACATTCAGTACTTC. This translates into CASRNRGVELLDIQYF.

Written as DNA, the CDR3 is TGTGCCAGCAGCGTACCTCGGGGAAGGGTCACTGAAGCTTTCTTT. Residues: CASSVPRGRVTEAFF. The chain combines TRBV9 with TRBJ1-1; D remains ambiguous. Germline CDR1 and CDR2: SGDLS and YYNGEE. The CDR3 loop spans 15 amino acids. V was trimmed by 1 base and J by 4 bases, leaving 14 bases between them.

This clone has a handful of counts. The chain is built from TRBV27 and TRBJ2-7; 11 nucleotides agree with TRBD2. The CDR3 is made up of 14 amino acids. The J segment lost 6 bases and the V segment lost 7 bases, leaving 8 bases of the junction unmatched. Germline V lookup: CDR1 MNHEY, CDR2 SMNVEV (reference sequence). For the CDR3, the DNA is TGTGCCAGCACCATAGCGGGAGGGCTGGGCGAGCAGTACTTC. It encodes CASTIAGGLGEQYF.

In regard to this clone: The junction shows a germline mismatch at one end, possibly a read error. The V call is TRBV5-6, the J call TRBJ1-4, with D uncertain. The V gene's germline CDR1 is SGHDT and CDR2 YYEEEE. CDR3 length equals 15 residues. The CDR3 sequence: CASSPKTTTDEKLFF. In DNA form, the CDR3 reads TGTGCCAGCAGCCCCAAGACAACAACTGATGAAAAACTGTTTTTT.

The rearrangement uses TRBV5-4 and TRBJ2-3; a weak D match, TRBD2 (7 bases). This CDR3 has 13 amino acids. Trimming pared 1 base from V and 7 bases from J, leaving 10 bases between. The germline V gene encodes CDR1 SGHNT and CDR2 YYREEE (reference sequence). The CDR3 DNA reads TGTGCCAGCAGCTTGCGGGGGGCTAATACGCAGTATTTT. Protein product: CASSLRGANTQYF.

This clone turned up a few times. V usage is TRBV11-3 and J usage is TRBJ2-7, with D maybe TRBD2 (5 bases). The CDR3 length is 13 residues. Trimming took off 3 bases at V and 5 bases at J, with 11 bases between the two ends. Germline-derived CDR1 and CDR2 are SGHNT and YENEEA. CDR3: CASSFRRYDEQYF. The CDR3 DNA follows: TGTGCCAGCAGCTTCAGGAGGTACGACGAGCAGTACTTC. Full variable domain (rest looked up from reference TRBV11-3 and TRBJ2-7): EAGVVQSPRYKIIEKKQPVAFWCNPISGHNTLYWYLQNLGQGPELLIRYENEEAVDDSQLPKDRFSAERLKGVDSTLKIQPAELGDSAVYLCASSFRRYDEQYFGPGTRLTVT.

The rearrangement links TRBV3-1 (or the pseudogene TRBV3-2) to TRBJ2-5; D is perhaps TRBD1 (5 bases). The ends were cut back, 1 base at V and 5 bases at J, with 14 bases in the middle. The CDR3 sequence is 15 residues long. Germline loops: CDR1 LGHDT, CDR2 YNNKEL (reference sequence). The CDR3 spells CASSQGSGRFETQYF. The CDR3 DNA sequence: TGTGCCAGCAGCCAAGGGTCAGGGCGGTTCGAGACCCAGTACTTC.

This chain uses TRBV5-1 with TRBJ1-3; D gene unclear. Trimming pared 0 bases from V and 6 bases from J, leaving 10 bases between. Germline V gene sequence: CDR1 SGHRS, CDR2 YFSETQ. This CDR3 has 14 residues. This CDR3 is CASSLDGVANTIYF. Written as DNA, the CDR3 is TGCGCCAGCAGCTTGGACGGGGTGGCAAACACCATATATTTT.

This clone was counted once. The chain joins TRBV5-1 to TRBJ2-3, with a possible D match to TRBD1 (5 bases). CDR1 is SGHRS and CDR2 is YFSETQ in the germline V gene. This CDR3 comprises 13 residues. V dropped 6 bases and J dropped 1 base, with 9 bases sitting between them. The CDR3 loop is CASNPTGTDTQYF. CDR3 nucleotides: TGCGCCAGCAACCCGACAGGCACAGATACGCAGTATTTT.

This chain connects TRBV19 to TRBJ1-2; 7 bases match TRBD1. The junction had 17 bases not matched to a gene; V was cut back by 6 bases and J by 1 base. This CDR3 spans 18 amino acids. Per germline, CDR1 LNHDA and CDR2 SQIVND (reference sequence). DNA of the CDR3: TGTGCCAGTAGCTCTGGGACAGCCGCTTTACTACATAACTATGGCTACACCTTC. Its translation: CASSSGTAALLHNYGYTF.

Points on this clone: Mismatch with germline at one junction end may stem from a read error. The chain joins TRBV5-1 to TRBJ2-7; TRBD2 aligns across 9 bases. This CDR3 has 14 amino acids. Germline loops: CDR1 SGHRS, CDR2 YFSETQ. Here the CDR3 DNA reads TGCGCCAGCAGCTTGGAGTGGGGTCCTAGCGGGGCCAACTTC. Its translation: CASSLEWGPSGANF.